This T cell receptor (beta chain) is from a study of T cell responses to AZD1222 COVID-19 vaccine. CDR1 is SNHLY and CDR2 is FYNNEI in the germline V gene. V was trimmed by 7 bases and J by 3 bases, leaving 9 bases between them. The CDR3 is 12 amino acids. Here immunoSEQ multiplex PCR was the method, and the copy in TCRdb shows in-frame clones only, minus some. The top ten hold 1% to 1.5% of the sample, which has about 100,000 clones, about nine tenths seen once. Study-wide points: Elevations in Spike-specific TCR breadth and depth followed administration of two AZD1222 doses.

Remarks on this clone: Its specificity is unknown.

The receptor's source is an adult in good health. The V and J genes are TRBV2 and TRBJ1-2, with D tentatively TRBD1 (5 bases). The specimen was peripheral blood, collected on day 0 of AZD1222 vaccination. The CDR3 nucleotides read TGTGCCAGCATAGGAGGGGACTATGGCTACACCTTC. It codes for CASIGGDYGYTF.